A single sample gave rise to the 32 T cell receptor beta chains below, sequenced in a study of CD8 T cells in Susac syndrome. Random hexamers were used to reverse transcribe the RNA input (roughly 0.5 to 1 ug). MiXCR was run by TCRdb on the immunoSEQ multiplex PCR reads, yielding one entry per CDR3 protein. This sample has 150,000 or so distinct CDR3 sequences, with approximately 95% found just once. Specimen: CD4+ T cells from PBMCs. Every receptor here comes from a human donor with Susac syndrome.

This chain connects TRBV6-6 to TRBJ2-5; no reliable D call. Germline V gives CDR1 MNHNY, CDR2 SVGAGI (reference sequence). V was shortened by 2 bases and J by 5 bases, with 18 bases between the two germline ends. The CDR3 spans 16 residues. CDR3 in amino acids: CASSYPMHLNPETQYF. The CDR3 DNA reads TGTGCCAGCAGTTACCCTATGCACCTGAACCCGGAGACCCAGTACTTC.

This chain uses TRBV27 with TRBJ2-7; 8 bases match TRBD1. V lost 5 bases to trimming and J lost 1 base; unmatched junction nucleotides: 10. Germline V gene sequence: CDR1 MNHEY, CDR2 SMNVEV (reference sequence). The CDR3 is 16 amino acids. In nucleotides, the CDR3 is TGTGCCAGCAGTGGCTTCAGGGGGCAGCCTTCCTACGAGCAGTACTTC. It yields the protein CASSGFRGQPSYEQYF.

The genes are TRBV7-9 and TRBJ2-5, with D maybe TRBD1 (6 bases). Per germline, CDR1 SEHNR and CDR2 FQNEAQ (reference sequence). The germline V and J ends were trimmed by 5 bases and 1 base, with 11 bases remaining between them. The CDR3 has 14 residues. The DNA of the CDR3 is TGTGCCAGCAGCCCGGGACACGGCCAAGAGACCCAGTACTTC. This encodes CASSPGHGQETQYF.

The chain is built from TRBV30 and TRBJ2-6; either TRBD1 or TRBD2 may fit D (5 bases each). Germline loops: CDR1 GTSNPN, CDR2 SVGIG (reference sequence). The CDR3 has 15 residues. V was shortened by 1 base and J by 2 bases, with 9 bases between the two germline ends. CDR3 nucleotides: TGTGCCTGGAGTGGGGACCCTACTGGGGCCAACGTCCTGACTTTC. It translates to CAWSGDPTGANVLTF.

This clonotype was found a few times. The chain recombines TRBV5-1 with TRBJ2-7; D might be TRBD1 (5 bases). In germline, CDR1 is SGHRS, CDR2 YFSETQ. The germline V and J ends were trimmed by 4 bases and 2 bases, with 19 bases remaining between them. The CDR3 is 16 residues long. This CDR3 is CASSPRTLSDTYEQYF. DNA for the CDR3: TGCGCCAGCAGCCCAAGGACATTATCAGATACCTACGAGCAGTACTTC.

CDR3 sequence: CASSLNSGGAGETQYF. CDR3 nucleotide sequence: TGTGCCAGCAGCCTAAACAGCGGGGGGGCCGGAGAGACCCAGTACTTC. The chain combines TRBV7-2 with TRBJ2-5, with TRBD2 matching over 10 bases. CDR1 is SGHTA, CDR2 FQGNSA, per germline. This CDR3 comprises 16 residues. V shed 5 bases, J shed 4 bases, and the junction held 10 bases outside the gene matches. Supplemented by reference TRBV7-2 and TRBJ2-5, the full variable domain reads GAGVSQSPSNKVTEKGKDVELRCDPISGHTALYWYRQSLGQGLEFLIYFQGNSAPDKSGLPSDRFSAERTGGSVSTLTIQRTQQEDSAVYLCASSLNSGGAGETQYFGPGTRLLVL.

This chain's CDR3 is CASSSLIRLTPGELFF. The CDR3 nucleotides are TGTGCCAGCAGTTCCTTGATTAGACTTACCCCCGGGGAGCTGTTTTTT. The chain combines TRBV6-2 or TRBV6-3 with TRBJ2-2; D not certain. Germline assignment: CDR1 MNHEY and CDR2 SVGEGT. The CDR3 covers 16 residues. Between the trimmed V and J ends, which lost 4 bases and 6 bases, there was a span of 18 bases.

The genes are TRBV29-1 and TRBJ1-5; 11 bases are a match to TRBD1. The CDR3 is 13 residues long. With 6 bases clipped from V and 4 bases from J, the junction kept 2 bases outside the gene matches. Germline-derived CDR1 and CDR2 are SQVTM and ANQGSEA. CDR3 DNA: TGCAGCGTCGGGGACAGGGGGAATCAGCCCCAGCATTTT. This translates into CSVGDRGNQPQHF.

This chain connects TRBV15 to TRBJ1-2; TRBD1 agrees at 7 bases. This CDR3 contains 17 residues. Losses at the gene ends were 1 base for V and 5 bases for J; bases not matched to a gene: 13. Per the germline V gene, CDR1 is LNHNV and CDR2 is YYDKDF (reference sequence). This CDR3 is CATSRAAKTGTAYGYTF. In DNA, the CDR3 is TGTGCCACCAGCAGAGCTGCGAAAACCGGGACAGCATATGGCTACACCTTC.

The CDR3 DNA follows: TGTGCCAGCAGCCAAGGGACAGGTACCTCTGGGGCCAACGTCCTGACTTTC. It codes for CASSQGTGTSGANVLTF. The rearrangement uses TRBV3-1 and TRBJ2-6, with 7 bases aligning to TRBD1. V lost 1 base to trimming and J lost 0 bases; unmatched junction nucleotides: 3. Germline V gene sequence: CDR1 LGHDT, CDR2 YNNKEL (reference sequence). The CDR3 sequence is 17 residues long.

This clonotype was seen just once. The CDR3 region is CASSMTGEGNSPLHF. CDR3 bases: TGTGCCAGCAGCATGACAGGAGAAGGAAATTCACCCCTCCACTTT. The rearrangement uses TRBV7-9 and TRBJ1-6; a weak D match, TRBD1 (6 bases). CDR1 SEHNR and CDR2 FQNEAQ come from the germline V gene (reference sequence). V lost 5 bases and J 7 bases, leaving 15 bases between the germline ends. This CDR3 contains 15 residues.

This chain connects TRBV14 to TRBJ2-6; D remains unclear. The V gene lost 2 bases and the J gene lost 0 bases, with 5 bases spanning the gap. This CDR3 spans 15 amino acids. Looked up from germline, CDR1 is SGHDN and CDR2 is FVKESK. For the CDR3, the DNA is TGTGCCAGCAGCCAACAATCCTCTGGGGCCAACGTCCTGACTTTC. Its protein is CASSQQSSGANVLTF.

This chain connects TRBV7-3 to TRBJ2-1; 9 bases are a match to TRBD1. Trimming took 5 bases from V and 10 from J; bases not matched to a gene: 12. Germline loops: CDR1 SGHTA, CDR2 FQGTGA. The CDR3 is made up of 15 amino acids. CDR3 sequence: CASSLGTGSTGEQFF. The DNA of the CDR3 is TGTGCCAGCAGCCTCGGGACAGGGTCGACCGGGGAGCAGTTCTTC.

The chain combines TRBV7-2 with TRBJ2-1; a weak D match, TRBD1 (5 bases). Germline CDR1 and CDR2: SGHTA and FQGNSA. The CDR3 loop spans 15 amino acids. V was clipped by 5 bases and J by 5 bases, with 16 bases between them. CDR3 sequence: CASSPDSSTNNEQFF. In DNA form, the CDR3 reads TGTGCCAGCAGCCCTGACAGTTCTACAAACAATGAGCAGTTCTTC.

The V call is TRBV30, the J call TRBJ2-2; D uncertain. The germline CDR1 and CDR2 sequences are GTSNPN and SVGIG (reference sequence). V was trimmed by 2 bases and J by 8 bases, leaving 9 bases between them. CDR3 size: 12 residues. The chain's CDR3 is CAWSPHPGELFF. The DNA of the CDR3 is TGTGCCTGGAGTCCACACCCAGGGGAGCTGTTTTTT.

J is TRBJ2-3 and V is TRBV30; 7 nucleotides match TRBD1. The germline V gene has CDR1 GTSNPN and CDR2 SVGIG (reference sequence). CDR3 length: 13 amino acids. V shed 0 bases and J 4 bases; nucleotides not matched to a gene: 1. Here the CDR3 DNA reads TGTGCCTGGAGTGTAGGGGGCGCAGATACGCAGTATTTT. Amino acids: CAWSVGGADTQYF.

The chain couples TRBV29-1 to TRBJ1-2; D unclear. The V end was cut by 0 bases, the J end by 1 base, with 3 bases between. This CDR3 region has 12 residues. Germline CDR1 reads SQVTM; CDR2 reads ANQGSEA. CDR3 amino acids: CSVEDSNYGYTF. CDR3 coding DNA: TGCAGCGTTGAAGACAGTAACTATGGCTACACCTTC.

The V gene is TRBV12-3 or TRBV12-4, the J gene TRBJ1-3, with 8 bases matching TRBD1. Trimming cost V 5 bases and J 2 bases; bases outside gene matches: 8. The CDR3 extends over 16 amino acids. Written as DNA, the CDR3 is TGTGCCAGCAGTCCTGGACAGGGTCCTACTGGAAACACCATATATTTT. It yields the protein CASSPGQGPTGNTIYF.

The chain recombines TRBV28 with TRBJ2-7; 7 nucleotides match TRBD1. V was clipped by 4 bases and J by 1 base; unmatched bases: 4. The germline V gene has CDR1 MDHEN and CDR2 SYDVKM. There are 14 residues in the CDR3. CDR3 loop: CASSSRTGSYEQYV. For the CDR3, the DNA is TGTGCCAGCAGTTCGAGGACAGGATCCTACGAGCAGTACGTC.

V is TRBV29-1 and J is TRBJ1-2; D unresolved. CDR1 is SQVTM, CDR2 ANQGSEA, per germline. The CDR3 contains 13 residues. The germline V and J ends were trimmed by 4 bases and 8 bases, with 17 bases remaining between them. The CDR3 DNA is TGCAGCGTTGCTACAGAGGTCTATGGCGGCTACACCTTC. It specifies CSVATEVYGGYTF.

CDR3 region: CSVSQPPSQNIQYF. The DNA of the CDR3 is TGCAGCGTTTCCCAACCCCCTAGCCAAAACATTCAGTACTTC. The chain uses TRBV29-1 and TRBJ2-4; perhaps TRBD2 as D (5 bases). Germline V gene data show CDR1 as SQVTM and CDR2 as ANQGSEA. The CDR3 is made up of 14 amino acids. The V and J ends lost 5 bases and 5 bases respectively, with 16 bases between them.

As concerns this clonotype: Its ends do not fully match the called genes, so a read error is possible. The rearrangement joins TRBV7-9 to TRBJ2-5; 9 bases line up with TRBD2. The CDR3 is 13 residues long. From germline, CDR1 is SEHNR and CDR2 FQNEAQ (reference sequence). CDR3 sequence reads: CASSVAGVETQYF. The CDR3 nucleotides are TGTGCCAGCAGCGTAGCGGGAGTGGAGACCCAGTACTTC. Combining the CDR3 with reference TRBV7-9 and TRBJ2-5 gives the whole variable domain DTGVSQNPRHKITKRGQNVTFRCDPISEHNRLYWYRQTLGQGPEFLTYFQNEAQLEKSRLLSDRFSAERPKGSFSTLEIQRTEQGDSAMYLCASSVAGVETQYFGPGTRLLVL.

CDR3 residues: CASSIDAGDIQYF. CDR3 coding DNA: TGTGCCAGTAGTATAGATGCAGGGGACATTCAGTACTTC. This chain links TRBV19 with TRBJ2-4; perhaps TRBD1 as D (6 bases). Trimming removed 0 bases from V and 8 bases from J, with 8 bases in between. Germline CDR1 is LNHDA and CDR2 is SQIVND (reference sequence). The CDR3 consists of 13 residues. Full variable domain (missing parts from reference TRBV19 and TRBJ2-4): DGGITQSPKYLFRKEGQNVTLSCEQNLNHDAMYWYRQDPGQGLRLIYYSQIVNDFQKGDIAEGYSVSREKKESFPLTVTSAQKNPTAFYLCASSIDAGDIQYFGAGTRLSVL.

The chain employs TRBV28 and TRBJ2-2; D unresolved. This CDR3 spans 13 amino acids. V lost 4 bases and J 6 bases, leaving 9 bases between the germline ends. Germline V gene data show CDR1 as MDHEN and CDR2 as SYDVKM. DNA for the CDR3: TGTGCCAGCAGTTCTCGATTCGCCGGGGAGCTGTTTTTT. Amino acid sequence: CASSSRFAGELFF. The entire variable domain, with the rest obtained from reference TRBV28 and TRBJ2-2, is as follows: DVKVTQSSRYLVKRTGEKVFLECVQDMDHENMFWYRQDPGLGLRLIYFSYDVKMKEKGDIPEGYSVSREKKERFSLILESASTNQTSMYLCASSSRFAGELFFGEGSRLTVL.

The chain couples TRBV4-2 to TRBJ2-5, with TRBD2 matching 9 bases. J lost 5 bases, V lost 3 bases, and 13 bases had no gene match. The CDR3 runs 17 residues. Germline-derived CDR1 and CDR2 are LGHNA and YNFKEQ. CDR3 sequence reads: CASSQAGIAGVGETQYF. As DNA, the CDR3 is TGTGCCAGCAGCCAGGCGGGGATAGCGGGAGTGGGGGAGACCCAGTACTTC.

V is TRBV5-8 and J is TRBJ1-5; 8 nucleotides align to TRBD1. The V gene's germline CDR1 is SGHTS and CDR2 YDEGEE. The J segment lost 5 bases and the V segment lost 0 bases, leaving 4 bases of the junction unmatched. CDR3 length: 15 residues. CDR3 residues: CASSLGSGGDQPQHF. In DNA, the CDR3 is TGTGCCAGCAGCTTGGGGTCAGGGGGCGATCAGCCCCAGCATTTT.

The CDR3 DNA sequence: TGCGCCAGCAGCCCAAACGGGGGGAGCAATCAGCCCCAGCATTTT. Translation gives CASSPNGGSNQPQHF. This chain uses TRBV5-1 with TRBJ1-5; tentatively, D is TRBD1 (5 bases). CDR1 and CDR2 (germline): SGHRS, YFSETQ. The CDR3 length is 15 residues. V gave up 4 bases and J gave up 1 base, with 12 bases separating them. The full variable domain, in which reference TRBV5-1 and TRBJ1-5 provide the parts outside the CDR3, is KAGVTQTPRYLIKTRGQQVTLSCSPISGHRSVSWYQQTPGQGLQFLFEYFSETQRNKGNFPGRFSGRQFSNSRSEMNVSTLELGDSALYLCASSPNGGSNQPQHFGDGTRLSIL.

The chain couples TRBV10-3 to TRBJ1-2; TRBD1 might be the D (6 bases). CDR1 ENHRY and CDR2 SYGVKD come from the germline V gene. The ends were cut back, 11 bases at V and 5 bases at J, with 18 bases in the middle. This CDR3 region has 13 residues. For the CDR3, the DNA is TGTGCCTCGAGGTCGGACAGTCGATATGGCTACACCTTC. This encodes CASRSDSRYGYTF.

The V call is TRBV4-3, the J call TRBJ2-4; D tentatively reads TRBD1 or TRBD2 (5 bases each). The V and J ends lost 1 base and 8 bases respectively, with 9 bases between them. This CDR3 spans 13 amino acids. Per germline, CDR1 LGHNA and CDR2 YSLEER. Here the CDR3 reads CASSQVQGHIQYF. The CDR3 DNA reads TGCGCCAGCAGCCAAGTCCAGGGACACATTCAGTACTTC.

The chain uses TRBV29-1 and TRBJ1-1; D not certain. The ends were cut back, 5 bases at V and 3 bases at J, with 16 bases in the middle. CDR1 SQVTM and CDR2 ANQGSEA come from the germline V gene. This CDR3 region has 14 residues. The CDR3 region has the DNA TGCAGCGTTTTCATGGGAAGGTCGGACACTGAAGCTTTCTTT. It codes for CSVFMGRSDTEAFF. Supplemented by reference TRBV29-1 and TRBJ1-1, the full variable domain reads SAVISQKPSRDICQRGTSLTIQCQVDSQVTMMFWYRQQPGQSLTLIATANQGSEATYESGFVIDKFPISRPNLTFSTLTVSNMSPEDSSIYLCSVFMGRSDTEAFFGQGTRLTVV.

CDR3 residues: CASSIMAGNTGELFF. The CDR3 coding sequence is TGTGCCAGTAGTATAATGGCAGGGAACACCGGGGAGCTGTTTTTT. This chain joins TRBV19 and TRBJ2-2; D remains unclear. With 2 bases removed from V and 1 base from J, the gap between germline ends came to 8 bases. From germline, CDR1 is LNHDA and CDR2 SQIVND (reference sequence). This CDR3 has 15 amino acids.

The V gene is TRBV27, the J gene TRBJ2-7, with D hard to call. The CDR3 runs to 14 residues. Germline CDR1 and CDR2: MNHEY and SMNVEV (reference sequence). The V end was cut by 0 bases, the J end by 2 bases, with 8 bases between. The CDR3 reads CASSLSAGAYEQYF. The CDR3 DNA reads TGTGCCAGCAGTTTATCTGCAGGAGCCTACGAGCAGTACTTC.